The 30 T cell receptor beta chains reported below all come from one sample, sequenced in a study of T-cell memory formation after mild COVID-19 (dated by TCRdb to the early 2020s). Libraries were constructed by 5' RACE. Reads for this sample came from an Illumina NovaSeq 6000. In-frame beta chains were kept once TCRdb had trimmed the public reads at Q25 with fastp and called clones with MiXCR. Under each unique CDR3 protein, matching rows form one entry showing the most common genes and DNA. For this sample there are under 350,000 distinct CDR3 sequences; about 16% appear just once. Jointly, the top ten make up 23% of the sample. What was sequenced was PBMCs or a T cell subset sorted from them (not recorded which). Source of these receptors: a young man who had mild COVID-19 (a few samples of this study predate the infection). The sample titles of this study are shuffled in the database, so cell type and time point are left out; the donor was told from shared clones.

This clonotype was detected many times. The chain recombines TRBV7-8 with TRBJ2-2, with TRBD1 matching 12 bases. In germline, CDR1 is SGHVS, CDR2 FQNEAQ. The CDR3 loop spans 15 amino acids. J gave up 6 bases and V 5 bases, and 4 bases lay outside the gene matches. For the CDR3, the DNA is TGTGCCAGCAGCCGGGACAGGGGGCTGCCCGGGGAGCTGTTTTTT. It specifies CASSRDRGLPGELFF.

CDR3 DNA: TGTGCCAGCAGTCCGAGTCAGCATTGGGAGCAGTACTTC. As protein: CASSPSQHWEQYF. The J gene is TRBJ2-7, the V gene TRBV27, with D unclear. Germline assignment: CDR1 MNHEY and CDR2 SMNVEV (reference sequence). V gave up 5 bases and J gave up 7 bases, with 15 bases separating them. The CDR3 is made up of 13 amino acids.

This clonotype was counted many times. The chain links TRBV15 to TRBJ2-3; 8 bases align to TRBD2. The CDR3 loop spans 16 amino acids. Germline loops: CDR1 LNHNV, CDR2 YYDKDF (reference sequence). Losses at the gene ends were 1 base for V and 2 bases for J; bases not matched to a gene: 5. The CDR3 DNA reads TGTGCCACCAGCAGAGTGGGCGGGGGGAACACAGATACGCAGTATTTT. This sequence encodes CATSRVGGGNTDTQYF.

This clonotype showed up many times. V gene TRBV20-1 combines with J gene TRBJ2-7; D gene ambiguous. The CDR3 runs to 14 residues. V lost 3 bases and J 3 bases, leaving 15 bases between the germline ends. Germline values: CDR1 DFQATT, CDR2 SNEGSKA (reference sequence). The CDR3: CSARLSVTRYEQYF. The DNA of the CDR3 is TGCAGTGCTAGGTTGAGCGTCACCCGCTACGAGCAGTACTTC.

CDR3 DNA: TGCAGCGTTGCCGGGGAGCTGTTTTTT. It specifies CSVAGELFF. The chain is built from TRBV29-1 and TRBJ2-2; no firm D call. This CDR3 is 9 amino acids long. The V end lost 4 bases, the J end lost 6 bases, and 0 bases lay between the germline ends. CDR1 is SQVTM, CDR2 ANQGSEA, per germline.

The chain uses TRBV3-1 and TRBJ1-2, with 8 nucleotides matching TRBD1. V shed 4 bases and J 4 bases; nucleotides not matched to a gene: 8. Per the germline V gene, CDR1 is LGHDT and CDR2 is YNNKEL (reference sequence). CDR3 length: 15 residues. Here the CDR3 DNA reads TGTGCCAGCAGCCTCAGGGGGCACCTCCGCTATGGCTACACCTTC. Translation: CASSLRGHLRYGYTF. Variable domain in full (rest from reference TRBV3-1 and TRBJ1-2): DTAVSQTPKYLVTQMGNDKSIKCEQNLGHDTMYWYKQDSKKFLKIMFSYNNKELIINETVPNRFSPKSPDKAHLNLHINSLELGDSAVYFCASSLRGHLRYGYTFGSGTRLTVV.

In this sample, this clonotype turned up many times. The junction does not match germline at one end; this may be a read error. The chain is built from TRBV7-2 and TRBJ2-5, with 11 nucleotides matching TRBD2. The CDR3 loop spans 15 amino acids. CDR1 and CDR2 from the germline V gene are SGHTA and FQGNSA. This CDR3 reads CASSIAGGFQETQYF. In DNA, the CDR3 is TGTGCCAGCAGCATAGCGGGGGGGTTCCAAGAGACCCAGTACTTC. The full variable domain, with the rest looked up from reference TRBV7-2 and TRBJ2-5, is GAGVSQSPSNKVTEKGKDVELRCDPISGHTALYWYRQSLGQGLEFLIYFQGNSAPDKSGLPSDRFSAERTGGSVSTLTIQRTQQEDSAVYLCASSIAGGFQETQYFGPGTRLLVL.

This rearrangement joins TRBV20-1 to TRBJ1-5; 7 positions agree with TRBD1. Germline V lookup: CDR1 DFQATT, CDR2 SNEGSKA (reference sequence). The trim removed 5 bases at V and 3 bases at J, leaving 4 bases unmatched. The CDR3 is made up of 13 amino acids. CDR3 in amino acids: CSAQGQNNQPQHF. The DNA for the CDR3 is TGCAGTGCTCAGGGACAGAACAATCAGCCCCAGCATTTT.

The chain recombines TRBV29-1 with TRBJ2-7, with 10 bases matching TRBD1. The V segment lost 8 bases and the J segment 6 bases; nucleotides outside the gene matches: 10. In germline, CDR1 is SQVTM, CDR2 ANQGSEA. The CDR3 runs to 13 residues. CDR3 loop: CSPTGTGEGEQYF. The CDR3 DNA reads TGCAGCCCTACGGGGACAGGGGAGGGCGAGCAGTACTTC.

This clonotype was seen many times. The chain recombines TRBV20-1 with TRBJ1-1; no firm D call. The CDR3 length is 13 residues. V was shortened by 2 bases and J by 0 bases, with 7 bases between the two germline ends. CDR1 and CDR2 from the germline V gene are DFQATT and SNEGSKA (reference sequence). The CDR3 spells CSARRNLNTEAFF. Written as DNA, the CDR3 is TGCAGTGCTAGACGGAACTTGAACACTGAAGCTTTCTTT.

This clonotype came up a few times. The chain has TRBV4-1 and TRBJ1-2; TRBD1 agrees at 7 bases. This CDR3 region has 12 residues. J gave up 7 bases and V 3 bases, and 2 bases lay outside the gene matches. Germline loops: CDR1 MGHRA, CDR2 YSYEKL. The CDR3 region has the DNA TGCGCCAGCAGCCAGACAGGGCTTGGCTACACCTTC. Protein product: CASSQTGLGYTF.

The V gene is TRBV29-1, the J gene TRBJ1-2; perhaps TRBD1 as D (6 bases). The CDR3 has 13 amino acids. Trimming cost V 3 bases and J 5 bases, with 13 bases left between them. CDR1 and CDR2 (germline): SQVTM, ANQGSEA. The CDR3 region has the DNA TGCAGCGTTGATGATGAGGGGGGATATGGCTACACCTTC. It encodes CSVDDEGGYGYTF.

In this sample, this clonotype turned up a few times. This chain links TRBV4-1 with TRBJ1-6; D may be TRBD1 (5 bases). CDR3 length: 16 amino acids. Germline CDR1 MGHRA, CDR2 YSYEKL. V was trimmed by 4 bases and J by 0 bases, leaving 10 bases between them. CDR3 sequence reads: CASSRGESSYNSPLHF. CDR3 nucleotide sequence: TGCGCCAGCAGCCGAGGGGAGAGCTCCTATAATTCACCCCTCCACTTT.

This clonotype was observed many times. The CDR3 is CASSQGLTDRQETQYF. The CDR3, as DNA: TGCGCCAGCAGCCAAGGCCTTACGGACAGGCAAGAGACCCAGTACTTC. The V call is TRBV4-1, the J call TRBJ2-5; 7 nucleotides match TRBD1. Germline V lookup: CDR1 MGHRA, CDR2 YSYEKL. The CDR3 is 16 residues long. The J segment lost 2 bases and the V segment lost 1 base, leaving 7 bases of the junction unmatched.

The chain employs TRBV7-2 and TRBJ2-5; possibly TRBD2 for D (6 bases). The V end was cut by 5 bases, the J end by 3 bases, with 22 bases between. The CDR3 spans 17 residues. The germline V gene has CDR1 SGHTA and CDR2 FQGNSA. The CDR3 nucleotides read TGTGCCAGCAGCCCCCATTCTCCGGGACTCGCGGAAGAGACCCAGTACTTC. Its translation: CASSPHSPGLAEETQYF.

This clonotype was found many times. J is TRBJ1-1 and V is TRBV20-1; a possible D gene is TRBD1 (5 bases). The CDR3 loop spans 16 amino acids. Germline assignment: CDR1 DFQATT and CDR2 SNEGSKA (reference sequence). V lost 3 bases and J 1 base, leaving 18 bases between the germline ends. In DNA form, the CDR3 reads TGCAGTGCTAGTTGGTGGGGGATTAGGAGGAACACTGAAGCTTTCTTT. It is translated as CSASWWGIRRNTEAFF.

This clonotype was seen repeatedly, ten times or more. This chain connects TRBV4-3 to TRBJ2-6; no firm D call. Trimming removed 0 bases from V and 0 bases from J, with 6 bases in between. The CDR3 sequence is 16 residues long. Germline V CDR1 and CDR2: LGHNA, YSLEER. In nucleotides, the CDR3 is TGCGCCAGCAGCCAAGAGTCCGCCTCTGGGGCCAACGTCCTGACTTTC. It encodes CASSQESASGANVLTF.

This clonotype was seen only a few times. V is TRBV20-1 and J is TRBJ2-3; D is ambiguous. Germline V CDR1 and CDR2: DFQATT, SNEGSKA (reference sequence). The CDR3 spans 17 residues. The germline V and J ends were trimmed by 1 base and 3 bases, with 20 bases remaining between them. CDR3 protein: CSARGSAARLWTDTQYF. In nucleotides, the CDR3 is TGCAGTGCTAGAGGTTCGGCAGCCAGGCTGTGGACAGATACGCAGTATTTT.

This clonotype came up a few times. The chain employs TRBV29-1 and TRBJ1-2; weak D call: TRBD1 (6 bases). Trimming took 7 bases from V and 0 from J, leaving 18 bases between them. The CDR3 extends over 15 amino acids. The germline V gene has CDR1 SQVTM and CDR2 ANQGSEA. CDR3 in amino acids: CSARLQDSSNYGYTF. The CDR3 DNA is TGCAGCGCGCGACTTCAGGACAGTTCTAACTATGGCTACACCTTC.

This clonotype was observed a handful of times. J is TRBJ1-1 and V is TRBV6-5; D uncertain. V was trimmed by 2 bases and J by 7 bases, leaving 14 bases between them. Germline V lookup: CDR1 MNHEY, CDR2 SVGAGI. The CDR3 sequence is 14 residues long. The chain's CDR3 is CASSYEDRGIEAFF. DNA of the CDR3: TGTGCCAGCAGTTACGAGGATAGAGGGATTGAAGCTTTCTTT.

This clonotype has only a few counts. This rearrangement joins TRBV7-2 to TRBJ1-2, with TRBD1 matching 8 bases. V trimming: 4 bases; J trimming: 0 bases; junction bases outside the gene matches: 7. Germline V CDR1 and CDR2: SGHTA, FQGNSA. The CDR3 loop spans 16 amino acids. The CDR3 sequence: CASSWGTGETNYGYTF. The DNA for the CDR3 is TGTGCCAGCAGCTGGGGGACAGGCGAAACTAACTATGGCTACACCTTC.

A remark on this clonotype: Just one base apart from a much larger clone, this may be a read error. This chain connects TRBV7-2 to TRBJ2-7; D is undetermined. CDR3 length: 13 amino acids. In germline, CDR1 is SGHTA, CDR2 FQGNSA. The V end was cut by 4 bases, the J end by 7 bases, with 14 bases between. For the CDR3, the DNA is TGTGCCAGCAGCTCGCGTCGGGTAAGTGAGCAGTACGTC. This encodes CASSSRRVSEQYV.

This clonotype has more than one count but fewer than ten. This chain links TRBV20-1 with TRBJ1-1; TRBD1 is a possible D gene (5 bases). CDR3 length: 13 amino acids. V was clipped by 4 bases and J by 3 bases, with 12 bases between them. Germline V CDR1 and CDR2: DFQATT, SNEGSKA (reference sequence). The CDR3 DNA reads TGCAGTGCTAAGAGGGGAAGGGACACTGAAGCTTTCTTT. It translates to CSAKRGRDTEAFF.

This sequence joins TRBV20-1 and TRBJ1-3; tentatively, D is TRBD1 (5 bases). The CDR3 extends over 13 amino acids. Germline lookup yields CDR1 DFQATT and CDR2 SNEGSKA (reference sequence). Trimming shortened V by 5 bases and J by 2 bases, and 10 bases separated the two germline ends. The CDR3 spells CSAAQGAGNTIYF. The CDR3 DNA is TGCAGTGCTGCCCAAGGGGCTGGAAACACCATATATTTT.

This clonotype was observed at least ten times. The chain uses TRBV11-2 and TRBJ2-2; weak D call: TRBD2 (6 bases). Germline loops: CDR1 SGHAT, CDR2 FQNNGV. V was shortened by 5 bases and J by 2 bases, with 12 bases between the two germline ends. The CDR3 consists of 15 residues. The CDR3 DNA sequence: TGTGCCAGCAGCAGAACTAGCTCTAACACCGGGGAGCTGTTTTTT. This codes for CASSRTSSNTGELFF.

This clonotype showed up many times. The CDR3 loop reads CASSGSRARVNTEAFF. The CDR3 region has the DNA TGTGCCAGCAGCGGCTCCAGGGCGCGGGTGAACACTGAAGCTTTCTTT. The chain recombines TRBV7-2 with TRBJ1-1; D might be TRBD1 (5 bases). V dropped 5 bases and J dropped 0 bases, with 16 bases sitting between them. Germline-derived CDR1 and CDR2 are SGHTA and FQGNSA. The CDR3 is 16 residues long.

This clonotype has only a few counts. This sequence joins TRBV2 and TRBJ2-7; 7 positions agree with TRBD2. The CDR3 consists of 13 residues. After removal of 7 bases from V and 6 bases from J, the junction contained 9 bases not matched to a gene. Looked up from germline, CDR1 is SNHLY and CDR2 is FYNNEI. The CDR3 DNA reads TGTGCCAGCACGGGGGGTGAGGTGGGCGAGCAGTACTTC. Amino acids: CASTGGEVGEQYF. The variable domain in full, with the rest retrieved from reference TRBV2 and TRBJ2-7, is EPEVTQTPSHQVTQMGQEVILRCVPISNHLYFYWYRQILGQKVEFLVSFYNNEISEKSEIFDDQFSVERPDGSNFTLKIRSTKLEDSAMYFCASTGGEVGEQYFGPGTRLTVT.

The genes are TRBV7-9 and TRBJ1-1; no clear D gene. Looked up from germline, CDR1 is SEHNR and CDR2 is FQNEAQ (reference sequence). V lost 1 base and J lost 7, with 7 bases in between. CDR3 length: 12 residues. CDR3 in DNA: TGTGCCAGCAGCTTAGACAGTCTTGAAGCTTTCTTT. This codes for CASSLDSLEAFF.

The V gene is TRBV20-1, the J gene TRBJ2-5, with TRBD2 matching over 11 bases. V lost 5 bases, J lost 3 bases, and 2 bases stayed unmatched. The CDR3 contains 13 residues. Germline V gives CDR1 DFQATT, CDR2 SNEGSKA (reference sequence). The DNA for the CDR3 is TGCAGTGCTCCTAGCGGGGGGAAAGAGACCCAGTACTTC. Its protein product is CSAPSGGKETQYF.

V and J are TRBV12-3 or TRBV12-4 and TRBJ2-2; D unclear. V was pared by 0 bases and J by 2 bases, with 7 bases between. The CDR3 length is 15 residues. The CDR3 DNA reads TGTGCCAGCAGTTTAGCCCTGCTTAACACCGGGGAGCTGTTTTTT. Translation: CASSLALLNTGELFF.